Following are 2 T cell receptor beta chains from one sample sequenced in a study of neurological immune-mediated disorders. TCRdb reprocessed the 5' RACE reads with MiXCR, giving one entry per CDR3 protein. The sample records some 60,000 distinct CDR3 sequences, 3% to 4.5% being singletons. The source material was PBMCs. All receptors come from a woman aged 25 to 39 with multiple sclerosis.

This clonotype was seen at least ten times. The rearrangement joins TRBV7-9 to TRBJ2-7, with 8 bases that match TRBD1. CDR3 length: 15 amino acids. V was clipped by 5 bases and J by 4 bases; unmatched bases: 10. The germline V gene has CDR1 SEHNR and CDR2 FQNEAQ (reference sequence). For the CDR3, the DNA is TGTGCCAGCAGCACCACAGGGGGGAAACCATACGAGCAGTACTTC. Residues: CASSTTGGKPYEQYF.

This clonotype was seen ten or more times. This sequence joins TRBV19 and TRBJ1-2; 7 bases are shared with TRBD1. The germline V gene encodes CDR1 LNHDA and CDR2 SQIVND (reference sequence). V dropped 6 bases and J dropped 4; count of bases not matched to a gene: 8. The CDR3 contains 14 residues. In DNA form, the CDR3 reads TGTGCCAGTAGGGTTACAGGGGCCCTCTATGGCTACACCTTC. Translating gives CASRVTGALYGYTF. The full variable domain, with the rest looked up from reference TRBV19 and TRBJ1-2, is DGGITQSPKYLFRKEGQNVTLSCEQNLNHDAMYWYRQDPGQGLRLIYYSQIVNDFQKGDIAEGYSVSREKKESFPLTVTSAQKNPTAFYLCASRVTGALYGYTFGSGTRLTVV.